The present TCR beta chain was sequenced within a study of metastatic and nonmetastatic thyroid tumors. Study summary: Malignant and benign thyroid patients had repertoires compared in peripheral blood and tumor or nodule tissue. Study-wide results and limits: Versus benign nodules, malignant thyroid tumors reportedly had significantly higher TCR beta diversity, in blood and tumor.

All patients were treatment-naive before thyroid surgery. In this sample, this clone turned up many times. Its antigen is not known. Per the study methods: Construction of a distant-metastasis classifier for papillary thyroid cancer relied on CDR3 differences across clinicopathological groups. TCRdb re-analyzed the PCR reads through MiXCR. TCRdb assigned the V and J calls; the authors' analysis was not used. The table lists about 28,000 clones, around 25% of them singletons, with 14% to 15% in the top ten. V was pared by 1 base and J by 4 bases, with 7 bases between. This CDR3 region has 14 residues. Sequenced material: blood. This TCR was recovered from a female donor with papillary thyroid cancer or a benign thyroid nodule (not recorded which). Some clones in this sample may be carry-over from other donors' samples. The genes are TRBV12-3 or TRBV12-4 and TRBJ1-4, with D possibly TRBD1 on 5 matching bases. The CDR3 bases are TGTGCCAGCAGTTTAGGGGGGGGTAATGAAAAACTGTTTTTT. This codes for CASSLGGGNEKLFF.